This T cell receptor (beta chain) appears in the sequencing data of a study of beta chain features in type 1 diabetes. About the study: Patient and healthy donor groups were alike in age, gender and cell yields. Study-level points and caveats: HLA effects on TCRB rearrangement stayed unresolved here.

Germline assignment: CDR1 LNHDA and CDR2 SQIVND (reference sequence). V was pared by 8 bases and J by 7 bases, with 15 bases between. CDR3 size: 13 residues. This clone was picked up a small number of times. Antigen: not known. There was one heparinised blood draw per donor, averaging approximately 120 mL. Sorted CD4+ subsets: naive, central memory, regulatory, stem cell-like memory (CD45RO/CCR7/CD25/CD127/CD95/CD27 panel). Expressed TCRB transcripts were sequenced, since all the RNA that had been isolated was reverse transcribed. This table comes from immunoSEQ multiplex PCR, and its TCRdb copy is limited to in-frame clones, with some not included. The sample holds hundreds of thousands of clones, roughly a sixth seen once.

Sequenced: naive CD4+ T cells from blood. This TCR was sampled from a woman under 30 in good health. V is TRBV19 and J is TRBJ2-1; D is unclear. CDR3 bases: TGTGCCAGTCCAAAAGCCTTGCCGAATGAGCAGTTCTTC. It yields the protein CASPKALPNEQFF.